This paragraph reports one TCR beta chain. This clonotype has at least ten counts. The specificity of this receptor is unknown. No base quality values were provided; no much bigger clone lies one nucleotide off. The data are from a study of T cells in Graves' hyperthyroidism and ophthalmopathy (dated by TCRdb to the late 2010s). Turning to the overall study: Peripheral blood was sampled at the time of initial diagnosis, prior to any treatment. To identify TCR V-J signatures that set the groups apart, the researchers used a discovery cohort of 100 or so patients, made up of 40 to 45 with Graves' ophthalmopathy and about 60 with stable Graves' hyperthyroidism. Prospective prediction of ophthalmopathy was tested in an independent validation cohort consisting of fewer than 20 hyperthyroidism patients and around 16 patients who later progressed to ophthalmopathy. For training and testing, the approximately 97 patients in the discovery cohort were randomly divided in a 7:3 ratio. Thyroid tissue and blood T-cell repertoires from several Graves' hyperthyroidism patients were also compared in the study. After sampling, hyperthyroidism patients received methimazole starting at 30 mg daily, and ophthalmopathy patients received high-dose intravenous methylprednisolone. The paper reports TCR Vbeta CDR3 sequencing of 130 to 150 peripheral blood samples: under 45 ophthalmopathy, fewer than 85 hyperthyroidism and 17 progressor patients.

Via the germline V gene (reference sequence), CDR1 is DFQATT and CDR2 SNEGSKA. V lost 5 bases and J lost 1 base, and the count of bases not matched to a germline gene is 7. The CDR3 contains 15 residues, cysteine and phenylalanine counted. Just the 45-base CDR3 DNA is kept, in frame starting at base 1. Here is what the overall study found, with its caveats: Most expanded thyroid clonotypes (frequency above 0.001) were also found in blood, which suggests that blood repertoires may mirror thyroid immune responses. No statistical method was used to fix the sample size in advance, and group allocation was not hidden from the investigators. Ophthalmopathy was separated from stable hyperthyroidism by a 13 V-J signature model, with approximately 89% sensitivity and about 81% specificity obtained in cross-validation and 80%/75% obtained in testing. In validation, progression to ophthalmopathy was predicted by the model with 70.59% sensitivity and 72% to 85% specificity, a median of 6.5 months before onset.

Moderately to severely active disease, a Clinical Activity Score of at least 3, a NOSPECS grade of at least 4, and a duration under 3 months were present in ophthalmopathy patients. Any patient with an uncontrolled infection, another autoimmune disease, pregnancy or lactation was excluded. Diagnoses were established on the basis of clinical symptoms, serum thyroxine and TRAb, thyroid ultrasound, and orbital computed tomography. PBMCs were isolated from 7.5 to 10 ml of fresh peripheral blood by Ficoll-Paque density gradient centrifugation. Trizol reagent was used to extract total RNA, and RNA quality was then checked on an Agilent 2100 Bioanalyzer. TCR beta CDR3 regions were amplified from RNA transcripts. The first round of RT-PCR for the TCR CDR3 was performed with the HTBI primer set and the Qiagen OneStep RT-PCR kit. The libraries were constructed in a second round of multiplex PCR and then size-selected and purified. Paired-end sequencing of the libraries was performed with 100 bp reads on an Illumina HiSeq2000. The authors' analysis ran thus. SOAPnuke was used to process the raw data, throwing out any read that contained adapters or uncalled bases, had a mean Phred below 15, or lacked an exact constant-primer or identifier match. High-quality paired reads were merged with COPE v1.2.5, and unique nucleotide sequences were defined as clonotypes. MiTCR v1.1 was used to align the clonotypes against IMGT TRBV, TRBD and TRBJ reference segments. Analysis was restricted to V-J combinations with a frequency above 0.0001, which covered over 98% of repertoires. A TCS score was defined as the ratio between F50 (clonal expansion) and ExV (chaos), using BLOSUM62-based TCRdist between CDR3 peptides within each V-J. Welch's t-statistics and random forest reduced roughly 540 V-J features to 10 to 15, which were used in a naive Bayes classifier (R e1071). The raw public reads went through TCRdb reprocessing: fastp at Q25, MiXCR clone calling, in-frame beta chains kept. Each entry is one CDR3 protein sequence, shown with its most common DNA and genes. V and J calls and clone size were set by TCRdb, not the authors. The sample contains 300,000 to 400,000 distinct CDR3 sequences, roughly 14% of them found a single time. Around 20% of the sample is taken by the ten largest.

The chain is made from TRBV20-1 and TRBJ2-2; 7 central bases correspond to TRBD2. Material: blood. The TCR comes from a woman in her twenties or thirties with Graves' ophthalmopathy. The CDR3 reads CSAGRLAQNTGELFF. The bases are TGCAGTGCTGGACGACTAGCTCAGAACACCGGGGAGCTGTTTTTT.